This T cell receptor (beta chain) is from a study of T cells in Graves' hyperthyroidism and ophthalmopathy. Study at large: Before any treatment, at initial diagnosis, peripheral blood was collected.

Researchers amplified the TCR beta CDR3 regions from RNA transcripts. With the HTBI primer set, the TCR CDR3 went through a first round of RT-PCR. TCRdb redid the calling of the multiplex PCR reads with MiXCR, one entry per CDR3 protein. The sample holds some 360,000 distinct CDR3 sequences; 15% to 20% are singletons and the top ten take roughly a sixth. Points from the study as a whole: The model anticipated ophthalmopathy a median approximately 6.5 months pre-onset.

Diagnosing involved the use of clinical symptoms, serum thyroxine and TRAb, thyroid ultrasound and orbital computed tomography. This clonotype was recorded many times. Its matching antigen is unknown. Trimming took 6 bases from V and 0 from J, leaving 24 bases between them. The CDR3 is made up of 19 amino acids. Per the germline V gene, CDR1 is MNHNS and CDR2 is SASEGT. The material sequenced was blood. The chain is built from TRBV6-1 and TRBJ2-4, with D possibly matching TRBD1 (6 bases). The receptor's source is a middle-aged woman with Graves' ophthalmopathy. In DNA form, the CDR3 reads TGTGCCAGCAGACGGACTCTTTTGATGCAGGGGTCAGCCAAAAACATTCAGTACTTC. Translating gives CASRRTLLMQGSAKNIQYF.